Listed below are T cell receptor beta chains from one sample, sequenced in a study of blood T cell repertoires in COVID-19. Some clones are missing from TCRdb's copy, which holds only in-frame ones; the method was immunoSEQ multiplex PCR. Of approximately 90,000 clones in the sample, around four fifths are singletons; the top ten hold approximately 31%. The sample comprised peripheral blood. These TCRs come from an elderly woman with active or convalescent COVID-19. Both conserved end residues are part of each CDR3. D genes are given only for firm matches. Rows may omit the clone size; those that give it use once, few, many or a size class.

CDR3: CASSQVPGQTLVYSPLHF; DNA: TGCGCCAGCAGCCAAGTTCCGGGACAGACCTTAGTCTATTCACCCCTCCACTTT; size: .; D: TRBD1; length: 18; J: TRBJ1-6; V: TRBV4-1
CDR3: CSASVARGYGYTF; DNA: TGCAGTGCTAGTGTAGCCCGCGGCTATGGCTACACCTTC; size: few; D: .; length: 13; J: TRBJ1-2; V: TRBV20-1
CDR3: CATSRVGGGGSRDNEQFF; DNA: TGTGCCACCAGCAGAGTGGGGGGAGGGGGATCTAGGGACAATGAGCAGTTCTTC; size: .; D: .; length: 18; J: TRBJ2-1; V: TRBV15
CDR3: CASSLVTGGADTQYF; DNA: TGTGCCAGCAGCTTAGTTACAGGGGGGGCAGATACGCAGTATTTT; size: .; D: .; length: 15; J: TRBJ2-3; V: TRBV7-8
CDR3: CASSLGGRGLSNTEAFF; DNA: TGTGCCAGCAGCTTAGGGGGCAGGGGGCTGTCGAACACTGAAGCTTTCTTT; size: .; D: TRBD1; length: 17; J: TRBJ1-1; V: TRBV7-2
CDR3: CASSPPGGGHSTDTQYF; DNA: TGTGCCAGCAGCCCCCCGGGGGGGGGCCATAGCACAGATACGCAGTATTTT; size: .; D: TRBD2; length: 17; J: TRBJ2-3; V: TRBV3-1/TRBV3-2
CDR3: CASSRDSNNSPLHF; DNA: TGTGCCAGCAGCCGGGACAGTAATAATTCACCCCTCCACTTT; size: .; D: TRBD1; length: 14; J: TRBJ1-6; V: TRBV6-5
CDR3: CASSLLFRAVSSNQPQHF; DNA: TGTGCCAGCAGCTTACTATTCAGGGCAGTATCCAGCAATCAGCCCCAGCATTTT; size: .; D: .; length: 18; J: TRBJ1-5; V: TRBV7-3
CDR3: CASSMMVFQGANEQFF; DNA: TGTGCCAGTAGTATGATGGTTTTCCAGGGGGCGAATGAGCAGTTCTTC; size: .; D: TRBD1; length: 16; J: TRBJ2-1; V: TRBV19
CDR3: CASSRAGVPDTQYF; DNA: TGCGCCAGCAGCAGGGCGGGAGTTCCAGATACGCAGTATTTT; size: .; D: TRBD2; length: 14; J: TRBJ2-3; V: TRBV5-1
CDR3: CASRTGGWETQYF; DNA: TGTGCCAGCAGAACGGGGGGCTGGGAGACCCAGTACTTC; size: .; D: .; length: 13; J: TRBJ2-5; V: TRBV6-5
CDR3: CASSQRGADTQYF; DNA: TGTGCCAGCAGCCAGAGAGGCGCAGATACGCAGTATTTT; size: .; D: .; length: 13; J: TRBJ2-3; V: TRBV3-1/TRBV3-2
CDR3: CAWSVHSGNTEAFF; DNA: TGTGCCTGGAGTGTACATTCGGGGAACACTGAAGCTTTCTTT; size: many; D: .; length: 14; J: TRBJ1-1; V: TRBV30
CDR3: CASSKGGNGYTF; DNA: TGCGCCAGCAGCAAGGGGGGGAATGGCTACACCTTC; size: .; D: .; length: 12; J: TRBJ1-2; V: TRBV5-1
CDR3: CASSLTSGSEAFF; DNA: TGCGCCAGCAGCCTCACCTCAGGGTCTGAAGCTTTCTTT; size: .; D: .; length: 13; J: TRBJ1-1; V: TRBV5-1
CDR3: CASSLLSVQGNTEAFF; DNA: TGTGCCAGCAGCCTGCTAAGTGTACAGGGGAACACTGAAGCTTTCTTT; size: .; D: .; length: 16; J: TRBJ1-1; V: TRBV3-1/TRBV3-2
CDR3: CTTRENTEAFF; DNA: TGCACCACCCGGGAGAACACTGAAGCTTTCTTT; size: .; D: .; length: 11; J: TRBJ1-1; V: TRBV29-1
CDR3: CASSHLGLAGENEQYF; DNA: TGCGCCAGCAGCCATCTCGGACTAGCGGGGGAGAACGAGCAGTACTTC; size: .; D: TRBD2; length: 16; J: TRBJ2-7; V: TRBV4-1
CDR3: CASSLLATGETQYF; DNA: TGTGCCAGCAGCCTCTTAGCTACGGGAGAGACCCAGTACTTC; size: .; D: .; length: 14; J: TRBJ2-5; V: TRBV6-2/TRBV6-3
CDR3: CASSEYRGGNYGYTF; DNA: TGTGCCAGCAGCGAGTATCGTGGGGGGAACTATGGCTACACCTTC; size: .; D: .; length: 15; J: TRBJ1-2; V: TRBV5-5
CDR3: CASRKQGAGNTIYF; DNA: TGTGCCAGCAGGAAACAGGGGGCTGGAAACACCATATATTTT; size: .; D: TRBD1; length: 14; J: TRBJ1-3; V: TRBV6-5
CDR3: CASSLAASGVGNEQFF; DNA: TGTGCCAGCAGCTTAGCGGCTAGCGGGGTGGGGAATGAGCAGTTCTTC; size: .; D: TRBD2; length: 16; J: TRBJ2-1; V: TRBV7-2
CDR3: CASSLDGQFTEAFF; DNA: TGTGCCAGCAGCTTAGATGGACAGTTCACTGAAGCTTTCTTT; size: .; D: .; length: 14; J: TRBJ1-1; V: TRBV11-2
CDR3: CASRNDPGRVTDTQYF; DNA: TGTGCCAGCAGGAATGACCCCGGGAGAGTCACAGATACGCAGTATTTT; size: .; D: .; length: 16; J: TRBJ2-3; V: TRBV7-8
CDR3: CASSTGTEWNYGYTF; DNA: TGCGCCAGCAGCACAGGGACAGAATGGAACTATGGCTACACCTTC; size: .; D: TRBD1; length: 15; J: TRBJ1-2; V: TRBV5-1
CDR3: CASSLPGHGELFF; DNA: TGTGCCAGCAGTTTACCGGGTCACGGGGAGCTGTTTTTT; size: .; D: .; length: 13; J: TRBJ2-2; V: TRBV12-3/TRBV12-4
CDR3: CASSYSRQGGETQYF; DNA: TGTGCCAGCAGTTACTCGAGACAGGGTGGAGAGACCCAGTACTTC; size: .; D: TRBD1; length: 15; J: TRBJ2-5; V: TRBV6-5
CDR3: CASSSSRGEVPPYTF; DNA: TGTGCCAGCAGCTCTTCAAGGGGCGAGGTTCCCCCTTACACCTTC; size: .; D: .; length: 15; J: TRBJ1-2; V: TRBV7-2
CDR3: CASSSRRRDSRSGANVLTF; DNA: TGTGCCAGCAGCTCCCGTCGTCGGGACAGCCGCTCTGGGGCCAACGTCCTGACTTTC; size: .; D: TRBD1; length: 19; J: TRBJ2-6; V: TRBV28
CDR3: CASSQQVPIAGLGEDTQYF; DNA: TGCGCCAGCAGCCAACAGGTCCCAATAGCGGGCCTCGGGGAAGATACGCAGTATTTT; size: .; D: TRBD2; length: 19; J: TRBJ2-3; V: TRBV4-3
CDR3: CASRLRFTEAFF; DNA: TGTGCCAGCAGACTCCGTTTCACTGAAGCTTTCTTT; size: .; D: .; length: 12; J: TRBJ1-1; V: TRBV28
CDR3: CASSFVRTVEQETQYF; DNA: TGTGCCAGCAGTTTCGTCCGAACGGTAGAACAAGAGACCCAGTACTTC; size: few; D: .; length: 16; J: TRBJ2-5; V: TRBV28
CDR3: CAISRDSYGYTF; DNA: TGTGCCATCAGCAGGGACTCCTATGGCTACACCTTC; size: .; D: .; length: 12; J: TRBJ1-2; V: TRBV10-3
CDR3: CASSSGTGVDTQYF; DNA: TGTGCCAGCAGCTCAGGGACAGGGGTAGATACGCAGTATTTT; size: .; D: TRBD1; length: 14; J: TRBJ2-3; V: TRBV7-9
CDR3: CASSTPGQGAVGELFF; DNA: TGTGCCAGCAGCACACCGGGACAGGGGGCGGTCGGGGAGCTGTTTTTT; size: .; D: TRBD1; length: 16; J: TRBJ2-2; V: TRBV6-6
CDR3: CASSSDRVENEQYF; DNA: TGTGCCAGCAGCTCCGACAGGGTGGAGAACGAGCAGTACTTC; size: once; D: TRBD1; length: 14; J: TRBJ2-7; V: TRBV11-2
CDR3: CASSFLRSDEQYF; DNA: TGTGCCAGCAGCTTCCTGAGGTCGGACGAGCAGTACTTC; size: once; D: .; length: 13; J: TRBJ2-7; V: TRBV5-6
CDR3: CASSYSMGGQNIQYF; DNA: TGTGCCAGCAGTTACTCGATGGGAGGCCAAAACATTCAGTACTTC; size: .; D: .; length: 15; J: TRBJ2-4; V: TRBV6-2/TRBV6-3
CDR3: CASTPSGGVRELFF; DNA: TGTGCCAGCACCCCGAGTGGCGGGGTCCGGGAGCTGTTTTTT; size: .; D: .; length: 14; J: TRBJ2-2; V: TRBV27
CDR3: CASSQFFSSNTGELFF; DNA: TGTGCCAGCAGCCAATTCTTTTCTTCGAACACCGGGGAGCTGTTTTTT; size: .; D: .; length: 16; J: TRBJ2-2; V: TRBV3-1/TRBV3-2
CDR3: CASSSGGETQYF; DNA: TGTGCCAGCAGCTCCGGGGGGGAGACCCAGTACTTC; size: .; D: TRBD2; length: 12; J: TRBJ2-5; V: TRBV7-3
CDR3: CASSQRVSSYNEQFF; DNA: TGTGCCAGTAGTCAGCGGGTAAGCTCCTACAATGAGCAGTTCTTC; size: .; D: .; length: 15; J: TRBJ2-1; V: TRBV19
CDR3: CATSDLTGVRETQYF; DNA: TGTGCCACCAGTGATTTGACAGGGGTCCGGGAGACCCAGTACTTC; size: .; D: TRBD1; length: 15; J: TRBJ2-5; V: TRBV24-1
CDR3: CSASMGPDTQYF; DNA: TGCAGTGCTAGTATGGGCCCAGATACGCAGTATTTT; size: .; D: .; length: 12; J: TRBJ2-3; V: TRBV20-1
CDR3: CASSPILATNEKLFF; DNA: TGTGCCAGCAGCCCCATCTTAGCAACTAATGAAAAACTGTTTTTT; size: .; D: .; length: 15; J: TRBJ1-4; V: TRBV11-2
CDR3: CASTPGGITDTQYF; DNA: TGTGCCAGCACCCCAGGGGGGATAACAGATACGCAGTATTTT; size: .; D: .; length: 14; J: TRBJ2-3; V: TRBV28
CDR3: CASSEGGEIIDEQFF; DNA: TGTGCCAGTAGTGAGGGAGGAGAGATCATCGATGAGCAGTTCTTC; size: .; D: .; length: 15; J: TRBJ2-1; V: TRBV19
CDR3: CASTKRQTNTEAFF; DNA: TGTGCCAGTACAAAGAGACAGACGAACACTGAAGCTTTCTTT; size: .; D: .; length: 14; J: TRBJ1-1; V: TRBV19
CDR3: CASSPFSSYEQYF; DNA: TGTGCCAGCAGCCCTTTTAGCTCCTACGAGCAGTACTTC; size: .; D: .; length: 13; J: TRBJ2-7; V: TRBV5-5
CDR3: CASSLAGTGNTIYF; DNA: TGTGCCAGCAGCTTGGCCGGGACTGGAAACACCATATATTTT; size: few; D: .; length: 14; J: TRBJ1-3; V: TRBV5-6
CDR3: CASKRDRAAGYTF; DNA: TGTGCCAGCAAACGGGACAGGGCGGCTGGCTACACCTTC; size: .; D: TRBD1; length: 13; J: TRBJ1-2; V: TRBV27